These T cell receptor beta chains were read from a single sample in a study of CD8+ T cells in alopecia areata. The assay was immunoSEQ multiplex PCR, and TCRdb's table has in-frame clones only and misses some. This table has around 7,000 clones, about 70% appearing once. Specimen: skin, collected at week 0. The receptors originated from a human donor with alopecia areata. The CDR3 runs from the conserved cysteine through the conserved F or W. Each record gives: D gene, V gene, clone size, J gene, CDR3 DNA, CDR3 protein. D genes are given only for firm matches. Some rows mark clone size as missing; the rest say once, few, many or name a class of expanded clone.

d_call: TRBD2; v_call: TRBV5-5; clone_size: .; j_call: TRBJ2-1; cdr3_nt: TGTGCCAGCAGCTTTGAGCGGGGGCCCTACAATGAGCAGTTCTTC; cdr3_aa: CASSFERGPYNEQFF
d_call: TRBD2; v_call: TRBV9; clone_size: .; j_call: TRBJ2-3; cdr3_nt: TGTGCCAGCAGCGCCGGACTAGCGGGGTTATTGGATACGCAGTATTTT; cdr3_aa: CASSAGLAGLLDTQYF
d_call: TRBD1; v_call: TRBV18; clone_size: .; j_call: TRBJ1-6; cdr3_nt: TGCGCCAGCTCCCCGACAGGGGGGATGGATTCACCCCTCCACTTT; cdr3_aa: CASSPTGGMDSPLHF
d_call: TRBD1; v_call: TRBV6-5; clone_size: few; j_call: TRBJ1-6; cdr3_nt: TGTGCCAGCAGTCAGCACGACAGGGAGAATTCACCCCTCCACTTT; cdr3_aa: CASSQHDRENSPLHF
d_call: .; v_call: TRBV29-1; clone_size: .; j_call: TRBJ2-1; cdr3_nt: TGCAGCGTTGATCGGCGGAGCTCCTACAATGAGCAGTTCTTC; cdr3_aa: CSVDRRSSYNEQFF
d_call: .; v_call: TRBV6-1; clone_size: .; j_call: TRBJ2-4; cdr3_nt: TGTGCCAGCAGTGAAATAGGACTAGCCAAAAACATTCAGTACTTC; cdr3_aa: CASSEIGLAKNIQYF
d_call: .; v_call: TRBV2; clone_size: .; j_call: TRBJ2-1; cdr3_nt: TGTGCCAGCAAGTCAGTAGTTGGTGAGCAGTTCTTC; cdr3_aa: CASKSVVGEQFF
d_call: .; v_call: TRBV7-2; clone_size: .; j_call: TRBJ1-3; cdr3_nt: TGTGCCAGCAGCTTAGCGGCCACTCTCTCTGGAAACACCATATATTTT; cdr3_aa: CASSLAATLSGNTIYF
d_call: TRBD1; v_call: TRBV14; clone_size: few; j_call: TRBJ1-2; cdr3_nt: TGTGCCAGCAGCCCTATGGAGGACAGGGTTAATGGCTACACCTTC; cdr3_aa: CASSPMEDRVNGYTF
d_call: .; v_call: TRBV11-1; clone_size: few; j_call: TRBJ2-1; cdr3_nt: TGTGCCAGCAGCCGACTAGTAGGCAATGAGCAGTTCTTC; cdr3_aa: CASSRLVGNEQFF
d_call: TRBD1; v_call: TRBV7-9; clone_size: .; j_call: TRBJ2-2; cdr3_nt: TGTGCCAGCAGCTCCCCTGGACAGGGGGCCGGGGAGCTGTTTTTT; cdr3_aa: CASSSPGQGAGELFF
d_call: .; v_call: TRBV5-1; clone_size: .; j_call: TRBJ1-6; cdr3_nt: TGCGCCAGCAGCTTGACAGCAGGGGCTGAAGGGCCCCTCCACTTT; cdr3_aa: CASSLTAGAEGPLHF
d_call: TRBD1; v_call: TRBV5-1; clone_size: .; j_call: TRBJ2-1; cdr3_nt: TGCGCCACACAATTACAGGGGGCCAATGAGCAGTTCTTC; cdr3_aa: CATQLQGANEQFF
d_call: .; v_call: TRBV7-3; clone_size: .; j_call: TRBJ2-5; cdr3_nt: TGTGCCAGCAGCTTATTGGGCCAGGCTGGGGAGACCCAGTACTTC; cdr3_aa: CASSLLGQAGETQYF
d_call: .; v_call: TRBV5-1; clone_size: .; j_call: TRBJ2-5; cdr3_nt: TGCGCCAGCAGCCAGACACCGCTCGAGGAAGAGACCCAGTACTTC; cdr3_aa: CASSQTPLEEETQYF
d_call: TRBD2; v_call: TRBV10-3; clone_size: .; j_call: TRBJ2-1; cdr3_nt: TGTGCCATCAGTGAGGGACTAGCGGGGGAAAATGAGCAGTTCTTC; cdr3_aa: CAISEGLAGENEQFF
d_call: .; v_call: TRBV5-1; clone_size: few; j_call: TRBJ1-2; cdr3_nt: TGCGCCAGCAGAGGGGTGTGGGACGGCTACACCTTC; cdr3_aa: CASRGVWDGYTF
d_call: TRBD1; v_call: TRBV15; clone_size: .; j_call: TRBJ2-5; cdr3_nt: TGTGCCACCAGGATAAGGGACAGGGCTGGGGAGACCCAGTACTTC; cdr3_aa: CATRIRDRAGETQYF
d_call: .; v_call: TRBV15; clone_size: few; j_call: TRBJ1-1; cdr3_nt: TGTGCCACCCGTTTGGGGAACACTGAAGCTTTCTTT; cdr3_aa: CATRLGNTEAFF
d_call: .; v_call: TRBV6-1; clone_size: .; j_call: TRBJ1-1; cdr3_nt: TGTGCCAGCACCAGAGGGGGGACTGAAGCTTTCTTT; cdr3_aa: CASTRGGTEAFF
d_call: .; v_call: TRBV6-1; clone_size: .; j_call: TRBJ2-5; cdr3_nt: TGTGCCAGCAGTTACGGGGAGACCCAGTACTTC; cdr3_aa: CASSYGETQYF
d_call: .; v_call: TRBV12-5; clone_size: .; j_call: TRBJ2-7; cdr3_nt: TGTGCTAGTGGTTTGTGGTCAGTTTACGAGCAGTACTTC; cdr3_aa: CASGLWSVYEQYF
d_call: .; v_call: TRBV5-4; clone_size: few; j_call: TRBJ2-2; cdr3_nt: TGTGCCAGCAGCTTTAAATTACGGACACAAACGAACACCGGGGAGCTGTTTTTT; cdr3_aa: CASSFKLRTQTNTGELFF
d_call: .; v_call: TRBV10-2; clone_size: .; j_call: TRBJ2-7; cdr3_nt: TGCGCCAGCACCCACGGGCGACCCTCGGCCTCTTTGGGCGAGCAGTACTTC; cdr3_aa: CASTHGRPSASLGEQYF
d_call: .; v_call: TRBV2; clone_size: .; j_call: TRBJ1-1; cdr3_nt: TGTGCCAGCAGTGCGGGAAAGTTGAACACTGAAGCTTTCTTT; cdr3_aa: CASSAGKLNTEAFF
d_call: .; v_call: TRBV9; clone_size: .; j_call: TRBJ2-1; cdr3_nt: TGTGCCAGCAGCGTAGGGGGGTACTCCTACAATGAGCAGTTCTTC; cdr3_aa: CASSVGGYSYNEQFF
d_call: TRBD2; v_call: TRBV9; clone_size: .; j_call: TRBJ2-2; cdr3_nt: TGTGCCAGCAGCGTTCGGACTAGCTTGAACACCGGGGAGCTGTTTTTT; cdr3_aa: CASSVRTSLNTGELFF
d_call: TRBD1; v_call: TRBV11-2; clone_size: .; j_call: TRBJ2-7; cdr3_nt: TGTGCCAGCAGCCCGGACAGGGGAACCTACGAGCAGTACTTC; cdr3_aa: CASSPDRGTYEQYF
d_call: .; v_call: TRBV5-4; clone_size: .; j_call: TRBJ2-7; cdr3_nt: TGTGCCAGCAGCTTGGGCCCCCGGGGCGAGCAGTACTTC; cdr3_aa: CASSLGPRGEQYF
d_call: .; v_call: TRBV6-1; clone_size: .; j_call: TRBJ2-7; cdr3_nt: TGTGCCAGCAGCTCGTTTGGGGGGACCTCCGAGCAGTACTTC; cdr3_aa: CASSSFGGTSEQYF
d_call: .; v_call: TRBV30; clone_size: .; j_call: TRBJ2-5; cdr3_nt: TGTGCCTGGAGTAACGGGGGCGGAAAGACCCAGTACTTC; cdr3_aa: CAWSNGGGKTQYF
d_call: .; v_call: TRBV29-1; clone_size: .; j_call: TRBJ2-1; cdr3_nt: TGCAGCGTTGAAGCTCTGGACAGCTCCTACAATGAGCAGTTCTTC; cdr3_aa: CSVEALDSSYNEQFF
d_call: TRBD1; v_call: TRBV9; clone_size: .; j_call: TRBJ2-7; cdr3_nt: TGTGCCAGCAGCGAAAAACCCGGGACAGGGGGCTACGAGCAGTACTTC; cdr3_aa: CASSEKPGTGGYEQYF
d_call: .; v_call: TRBV2; clone_size: .; j_call: TRBJ1-5; cdr3_nt: TGTGCCAGCAGTGAAGCAGTATTAGGAGGTAGCAATCAGCCCCAGCATTTT; cdr3_aa: CASSEAVLGGSNQPQHF
d_call: .; v_call: TRBV6-5; clone_size: once; j_call: TRBJ2-3; cdr3_nt: TGTGCCAGCAGAGAGGACAGCACAGATACGCAGTATTTT; cdr3_aa: CASREDSTDTQYF
d_call: TRBD2; v_call: TRBV30; clone_size: .; j_call: TRBJ2-3; cdr3_nt: TGTGCCTGGAGGGCCCCCCTAGCGGGGGCCCCGTGGTGGTATTTT; cdr3_aa: CAWRAPLAGAPWWYF
d_call: TRBD2; v_call: TRBV19; clone_size: .; j_call: TRBJ2-2; cdr3_nt: TGTGCCAGTATCCGACCGGGACTAGCGGGGTCGAACACCGGGGAGCTGTTTTTT; cdr3_aa: CASIRPGLAGSNTGELFF
d_call: .; v_call: TRBV6-6; clone_size: .; j_call: TRBJ2-2; cdr3_nt: TGTGCCAGCAGACAACAGGGCTACTCCGCCGGGGAGCTGTTTTTT; cdr3_aa: CASRQQGYSAGELFF
d_call: TRBD1; v_call: TRBV4-1; clone_size: .; j_call: TRBJ1-1; cdr3_nt: TGCGCCAGCAGCTCCCCAGGGGGGAAGGGCACTGAAGCTTTCTTT; cdr3_aa: CASSSPGGKGTEAFF
d_call: TRBD1; v_call: TRBV5-8; clone_size: .; j_call: TRBJ1-2; cdr3_nt: TGTGCCAGCAGCCTTCTTACAGGGGCGGTTAACTATGGCTACACCTTC; cdr3_aa: CASSLLTGAVNYGYTF
d_call: .; v_call: TRBV11-3; clone_size: few; j_call: TRBJ2-7; cdr3_nt: TGTGCCAGCAGCTTAGACGTAGTTACCTCCTACGAGCAGTACTTC; cdr3_aa: CASSLDVVTSYEQYF
d_call: .; v_call: TRBV5-4; clone_size: .; j_call: TRBJ1-5; cdr3_nt: TGTGCCAGCAGCTCCCCAGGGAGCAATCAGCCCCAGCATTTT; cdr3_aa: CASSSPGSNQPQHF
d_call: .; v_call: TRBV6-5; clone_size: .; j_call: TRBJ1-2; cdr3_nt: TGTGCCAGCAGTTACTCGGAGGGGAACTATGGCTACACCTTC; cdr3_aa: CASSYSEGNYGYTF
d_call: TRBD2; v_call: TRBV5-1; clone_size: .; j_call: TRBJ2-5; cdr3_nt: TGCGCCAGCAGCTTGGCGACTAGCGGGGCTGAGACCCAGTACTTC; cdr3_aa: CASSLATSGAETQYF
d_call: TRBD1; v_call: TRBV6-5; clone_size: .; j_call: TRBJ1-6; cdr3_nt: TGTGCCAGCAGTCGACAGGGATATAATTCACCCCTCCACTTT; cdr3_aa: CASSRQGYNSPLHF
d_call: .; v_call: TRBV27; clone_size: few; j_call: TRBJ1-2; cdr3_nt: TGTGCCAGCAGTTTCTATGGCTACACCTTC; cdr3_aa: CASSFYGYTF
d_call: TRBD2; v_call: TRBV5-4; clone_size: .; j_call: TRBJ2-1; cdr3_nt: TGTGCCAGCAGCTGGGCCGGGGGGGCTCGTAATGAGCAGTTCTTC; cdr3_aa: CASSWAGGARNEQFF
d_call: .; v_call: TRBV6-5; clone_size: once; j_call: TRBJ2-2; cdr3_nt: TGTGCCAGCAGTTACTTGGACACCGGGGAGCTGTTTTTT; cdr3_aa: CASSYLDTGELFF
d_call: TRBD1; v_call: TRBV11-2; clone_size: .; j_call: TRBJ1-2; cdr3_nt: TGTGCCAGCAGCTTAGAGCGGACAGGGGGTCGCCTCTTC; cdr3_aa: CASSLERTGGRLF
d_call: .; v_call: TRBV18; clone_size: .; j_call: TRBJ1-1; cdr3_nt: TGTGCCAGCTCACCTGCGGGCAGGGTACGGAACACTGAAGCTTTCTTT; cdr3_aa: CASSPAGRVRNTEAFF
d_call: .; v_call: TRBV7-2; clone_size: .; j_call: TRBJ2-1; cdr3_nt: TGTGCCAGCAGCTCCCGGCGGGGTAGTGGCAATGAGCAGTTCTTC; cdr3_aa: CASSSRRGSGNEQFF
d_call: .; v_call: TRBV25-1; clone_size: .; j_call: TRBJ2-7; cdr3_nt: TGTGCCAGCAGACCAGCTGCGGGGCAAGGAGGGAACGAGCAGTACTTC; cdr3_aa: CASRPAAGQGGNEQYF
d_call: TRBD2; v_call: TRBV6-6; clone_size: large; j_call: TRBJ2-1; cdr3_nt: TGTGCCAGTGAAGCGGGGACCACCTACAATGAGCAGTTCTTC; cdr3_aa: CASEAGTTYNEQFF
d_call: .; v_call: TRBV6-1; clone_size: .; j_call: TRBJ1-6; cdr3_nt: TGTGCCAGCAGTGACAGGTTTAATTCACCCCTCCACTTT; cdr3_aa: CASSDRFNSPLHF
d_call: .; v_call: TRBV27; clone_size: once; j_call: TRBJ1-5; cdr3_nt: TGTGCCAGCAGTTTCCGGCAGAGCAATCAGCCCCAGCATTTT; cdr3_aa: CASSFRQSNQPQHF
d_call: .; v_call: TRBV4-2; clone_size: few; j_call: TRBJ1-2; cdr3_nt: TGTGCCAGCAGCCGAGAGTCTGGGGGGCGCGGCTATGGCTACACCTTC; cdr3_aa: CASSRESGGRGYGYTF
d_call: TRBD1; v_call: TRBV29-1; clone_size: .; j_call: TRBJ1-5; cdr3_nt: TGCAGCGTTGTGACAGGGAACAATCAGCCCCAGCATTTT; cdr3_aa: CSVVTGNNQPQHF
d_call: .; v_call: TRBV7-2; clone_size: .; j_call: TRBJ2-5; cdr3_nt: TGTGCCAGCAGCCCCGGGACTTACAGAGAGACCCAGTACTTC; cdr3_aa: CASSPGTYRETQYF